This T cell receptor beta chain was obtained from a study of Ad26.COV2.S vaccination and SARS-CoV-2 variants. Study findings and constraints: Similar non-spike TCR breadth was seen in vaccine and placebo recipients. Spike-specific TCR breadth was greater after Ad26.COV2.S than placebo.

This clone has a single count. Its specificity is unknown. The repertoire was sequenced with immunoSEQ multiplex PCR; TCRdb's copy has only in-frame clones and lacks some. This sample has about 350,000 clones, with 90% to 95% found just once. Trimming took off 2 bases at V and 5 bases at J, with 10 bases between the two ends. The CDR3 totals 13 residues. Germline lookup yields CDR1 SGDLS and CDR2 YYNGEE. The sequences come from peripheral blood, collected after recovery from COVID-19. This clonotype originated in a human donor who had recovered from COVID-19. The chain recombines TRBV9 with TRBJ1-2; D unresolved. CDR3 in DNA: TGTGCCAGCAGCGTCTCCCAGAGTTATGGCTACACCTTC. Protein: CASSVSQSYGYTF.